The TCR beta chain described here comes from a study of cytomegalovirus exposure and HLA in healthy donors. Study-wide background: A data release that came early held tens of millions of unique TCRs from HLA-typed donors. Study-wide findings and caveats: The authors assumed roughly uniform sequencing depth across donors for presence/absence analyses. Later analysis suggested links between common viral pathogens and several top significant clusters.

Points on this clone: Its antigen is undetermined.

In the PCR, 60 Vbeta and 13 Jbeta primers were used. This table comes from immunoSEQ multiplex PCR, and its TCRdb copy is limited to in-frame clones, with some not included. The repertoire holds 130,000 or so clones, with about 83% as singletons. The source material was PBMCs. This clonotype was obtained from a woman aged 30 to 39 in good health and CMV-seronegative.

CDR3 residues: CASSWAMNTEAFF. DNA of the CDR3: TGTGCCAGCAGCTGGGCGATGAACACTGAAGCTTTCTTT. This chain uses TRBV5-6 with TRBJ1-1; no clear D gene. Germline CDR1 SGHDT, CDR2 YYEEEE. Deletions cut 3 bases from V and 0 bases from J, with 6 bases between. The CDR3 is 13 residues long.